This passage covers 26 T cell receptor beta chains from one sample sequenced in a study of Graves' ophthalmopathy and Graves' hyperthyroidism. Using RNA transcripts, the TCR beta CDR3 regions were amplified. Second-round multiplex PCR came after first-round RT-PCR with HTBI primers. Via MiXCR, TCRdb re-called the multiplex PCR reads, giving one row per CDR3 protein. Among roughly 350,000 distinct CDR3 sequences listed, about a sixth were seen once. The specimen was peripheral blood. The receptors originated from an adult woman with stable Graves' hyperthyroidism.

This chain links TRBV6-1 with TRBJ1-5, with a possible D match to TRBD1 (6 bases). With 0 bases removed from V and 7 bases from J, the gap between germline ends came to 19 bases. The germline gives CDR1 MNHNS, CDR2 SASEGT. The CDR3 consists of 17 residues. This CDR3 reads CASSEALHGGGRQPQHF. The CDR3 DNA sequence: TGTGCCAGCAGTGAAGCGCTTCATGGCGGGGGGCGGCAGCCCCAGCATTTT.

This clonotype has ten or more counts. DNA of the CDR3: TGTGCCAGCAGTCAGACGACAGGGTGGGGGGCTGGCTACACCTTC. As protein: CASSQTTGWGAGYTF. The V gene is TRBV28, the J gene TRBJ1-2; 7 positions match TRBD1. With 5 bases clipped from V and 7 bases from J, the junction kept 13 bases outside the gene matches. In germline, CDR1 is MDHEN, CDR2 SYDVKM. The CDR3 spans 15 residues.

This clonotype has a count of ten or more. This rearrangement joins TRBV4-1 to TRBJ2-6; D perhaps matches TRBD2 (5 bases). CDR1 and CDR2 from the germline V gene are MGHRA and YSYEKL. V lost 0 bases to trimming and J lost 0 bases, with 12 bases between them. CDR3 length: 18 amino acids. In DNA form, the CDR3 reads TGCGCCAGCAGCCAAGAAGGTCAAGGGAGCTCTGGGGCCAACGTCCTGACTTTC. This encodes CASSQEGQGSSGANVLTF.

In this sample, this clonotype turned up many times. The chain joins TRBV6-2 or TRBV6-3 to TRBJ2-7; D is ambiguous. The CDR3 runs to 12 residues. CDR1 is MNHEY and CDR2 is SVGEGT in the germline V gene. Deletions cut 5 bases from V and 6 bases from J, with 11 bases between. In DNA form, the CDR3 reads TGTGCCAGCAGTACCCTAGGTTCCGAGCAGTACTTC. Encoded protein: CASSTLGSEQYF.

This clonotype was picked up many times. The rearrangement uses TRBV6-2 or TRBV6-3 and TRBJ2-1, with 7 bases aligning to TRBD2. This CDR3 has 15 residues. V lost 5 bases and J lost 8; bases outside the gene matches: 12. Germline CDR1 reads MNHEY; CDR2 reads SVGEGT. The CDR3 DNA reads TGTGCCAGCAGTACCCTTAGCGGGCCCTTGGATGAGCAGTTCTTC. The encoded protein is CASSTLSGPLDEQFF.

This clonotype was counted many times. The chain combines TRBV28 with TRBJ2-7; 7 nucleotides align to TRBD2. V dropped 3 bases and J dropped 5; count of bases not matched to a gene: 10. This CDR3 contains 15 residues. Germline V lookup: CDR1 MDHEN, CDR2 SYDVKM. The CDR3 sequence: CASSFGKLAQNEQYF. CDR3 DNA sequence: TGTGCCAGCAGTTTCGGAAAACTAGCGCAAAACGAGCAGTACTTC.

This clonotype was recorded at least ten times. The chain has TRBV20-1 and TRBJ1-1; maybe TRBD1 (5 bases). CDR3 length: 15 amino acids. The V gene lost 3 bases and the J gene lost 1 base, with 15 bases spanning the gap. Looked up from germline, CDR1 is DFQATT and CDR2 is SNEGSKA (reference sequence). Here the CDR3 reads CSASWGGFKNTEAFF. CDR3 nucleotide sequence: TGCAGTGCTAGCTGGGGGGGATTCAAGAACACTGAAGCTTTCTTT.

This clonotype was seen many times. The chain recombines TRBV12-3 or TRBV12-4 with TRBJ2-3; D possibly corresponds to TRBD1 (6 bases). The length of the CDR3 is 15 residues. Trimming removed 5 bases at V and 2 bases at J, with 14 bases between. The CDR3 DNA reads as TGTGCCAGCAGTCCAGACAGGACAGCCACAGATACGCAGTATTTT. Translating it yields CASSPDRTATDTQYF.

This clonotype has at least ten counts. The rearrangement joins TRBV28 to TRBJ1-5; unclear D gene. The V gene lost 4 bases and the J gene lost 1 base, with 14 bases spanning the gap. CDR3 size: 16 residues. CDR1 MDHEN and CDR2 SYDVKM come from the germline V gene. As DNA, the CDR3 is TGTGCCAGCAGTTCCCCTCGGGTTGGGAGCAATCAGCCCCAGCATTTT. Its translation is CASSSPRVGSNQPQHF.

In this sample, this clonotype turned up many times. This chain connects TRBV10-2 to TRBJ1-6; the match to TRBD1 covers 7 bases. Germline V gene lookup returns CDR1 WSHSY and CDR2 SAAADI. The V and J ends lost 8 bases and 5 bases, in that order; junction bases with no gene match: 6. This CDR3 has 14 amino acids. This CDR3 is CASGDSEHNSPLHF. In DNA, the CDR3 is TGCGCCAGCGGGGACAGCGAGCATAATTCACCCCTCCACTTT.

V usage is TRBV6-2 or TRBV6-3 and J usage is TRBJ1-2, with 8 bases matching TRBD1. Trimming removed 6 bases from V and 6 bases from J; junction bases left unmatched: 6. The CDR3 runs 13 residues. Germline V CDR1 and CDR2: MNHEY, SVGEGT. In nucleotides, the CDR3 is TGTGCCAGCAGCTGGGACAGGCGAGATGGCTACACCTTC. Its protein is CASSWDRRDGYTF.

The chain couples TRBV7-2 to TRBJ2-5; tentative D call: TRBD2 (7 bases). Trimming took off 5 bases at V and 3 bases at J, with 16 bases between the two ends. The CDR3 spans 15 residues. Per germline, CDR1 SGHTA and CDR2 FQGNSA. CDR3 coding DNA: TGTGCCAGCAGCCCCCCGGGGGCGGGGGAAGAGACCCAGTACTTC. Translating gives CASSPPGAGEETQYF.

This clonotype was detected many times. One end of the junction does not line up with germline, which may come from a read error. The rearrangement uses TRBV28 and TRBJ1-2; no clear D. Looked up from germline, CDR1 is MDHEN and CDR2 is SYDVKM. This CDR3 spans 12 amino acids. The CDR3 DNA follows: TGTGCCAGCTCGAGAGCCTCTACCCCATTTGCCTTC. Translation gives CASSRASTPFAF.

This clonotype was observed at least ten times. The chain employs TRBV2 and TRBJ2-6; 8 nucleotides match TRBD1. The V and J ends lost 6 bases and 0 bases, in that order; junction bases with no gene match: 4. The CDR3 is made up of 16 amino acids. CDR1 is SNHLY, CDR2 FYNNEI, per germline. CDR3 sequence (DNA): TGTGCCAGCAGAGGACAGGGAAACTCTGGGGCCAACGTCCTGACTTTC. Protein sequence: CASRGQGNSGANVLTF.

This clonotype occurred many times. This rearrangement joins TRBV20-1 to TRBJ1-1; D ambiguous. This CDR3 region has 12 residues. Trimming removed 5 bases at V and 0 bases at J, with 7 bases between. The V gene's germline CDR1 is DFQATT and CDR2 SNEGSKA (reference sequence). CDR3 loop: CSAPELNTEAFF. CDR3 in DNA: TGCAGTGCTCCTGAGCTGAACACTGAAGCTTTCTTT.

This clonotype was found many times. The V and J genes are TRBV2 and TRBJ2-2, with D uncertain. Germline V gene lookup returns CDR1 SNHLY and CDR2 FYNNEI. With 2 bases removed from V and 7 bases from J, the gap between germline ends came to 5 bases. This CDR3 is 12 amino acids long. In DNA, the CDR3 is TGTGCCAGCAGTGAAATTGGCGGGGAGCTGTTTTTT. Translation: CASSEIGGELFF.

The table lists this clonotype with many counts. The genes are TRBV12-3 or TRBV12-4 and TRBJ1-1; possibly TRBD1 for D (5 bases). With 2 bases removed from V and 1 base from J, the gap between germline ends came to 11 bases. The CDR3 consists of 15 residues. The CDR3 coding sequence is TGTGCCAGCAGTTTAATGCAGGGTACGAACACTGAAGCTTTCTTT. This sequence encodes CASSLMQGTNTEAFF.

The chain has TRBV12-3 or TRBV12-4 and TRBJ1-1, with D maybe TRBD1 (5 bases). V lost 6 bases and J lost 5, with 22 bases in between. The CDR3 sequence is 16 residues long. The CDR3 region is CASSPINAGGGTEAFF. The CDR3 DNA follows: TGTGCCAGCAGCCCGATTAATGCGGGGGGAGGTACTGAAGCTTTCTTT.

This clonotype was seen repeatedly, ten times or more. The chain has TRBV6-2 or TRBV6-3 and TRBJ2-7, with D perhaps TRBD2 (6 bases). Looked up from germline, CDR1 is MNHEY and CDR2 is SVGEGT. The ends were cut back, 0 bases at V and 7 bases at J, with 16 bases in the middle. There are 15 residues in the CDR3. CDR3 nucleotide sequence: TGTGCCAGCAGTTACTCATTCGGGACTTCCATTGAGCAGTACTTC. Amino acids: CASSYSFGTSIEQYF.

The table lists this clonotype with a count of one. The chain carries TRBV28 and TRBJ2-7; TRBD1 agrees at 11 bases. Trimming at V came to 7 bases and at J to 3 bases, leaving 2 bases not matched to a gene. Germline CDR1 MDHEN, CDR2 SYDVKM. This CDR3 spans 13 amino acids. The CDR3 reads CASTGTGGYEQYF. The CDR3 DNA reads TGTGCCAGCACAGGGACAGGGGGCTACGAGCAGTACTTC.

This clonotype was picked up many times. This rearrangement joins TRBV28 to TRBJ2-7; D ambiguous. This CDR3 spans 12 amino acids. Trimming removed 6 bases at V and 4 bases at J, with 10 bases between. Germline values: CDR1 MDHEN, CDR2 SYDVKM. Written as DNA, the CDR3 is TGTGCCAGCAGACCTACGTCTTACGAGCAGTACTTC. It is translated as CASRPTSYEQYF.

This chain links TRBV20-1 with TRBJ2-5; D is possibly TRBD2 (5 bases). The CDR3 runs to 11 residues. Germline CDR1 and CDR2: DFQATT and SNEGSKA (reference sequence). V lost 5 bases, J lost 3 bases, and 7 bases lay in between. The CDR3 region is CSASEEETQYF. The CDR3 DNA reads as TGCAGTGCTTCGGAGGAAGAGACCCAGTACTTC.

This clonotype was observed many times. The genes are TRBV6-1 and TRBJ2-5; 10 positions agree with TRBD2. CDR1 and CDR2 (germline): MNHNS, SASEGT. Germline trimming cut 1 base from V and 6 bases from J; bases unmatched to any gene: 5. This CDR3 has 15 residues. DNA for the CDR3: TGTGCCAGCAGTGAAGTCGGGACTAGCGTCCAGACCCAGTACTTC. Protein: CASSEVGTSVQTQYF.

This clonotype was detected many times. The chain is built from TRBV7-9 and TRBJ2-5; the D gene could be TRBD1 or TRBD2 (5 bases each). V gave up 1 base and J gave up 2 bases, with 11 bases separating them. The CDR3 spans 15 residues. Looked up from germline, CDR1 is SEHNR and CDR2 is FQNEAQ (reference sequence). CDR3 nucleotide sequence: TGTGCCAGCAGCTTAGTCAGGGAGTCGCAAGAGACCCAGTACTTC. Its protein is CASSLVRESQETQYF. Drawing the rest from reference TRBV7-9 and TRBJ2-5, the complete variable domain is DTGVSQNPRHKITKRGQNVTFRCDPISEHNRLYWYRQTLGQGPEFLTYFQNEAQLEKSRLLSDRFSAERPKGSFSTLEIQRTEQGDSAMYLCASSLVRESQETQYFGPGTRLLVL.

This clonotype has a count of ten or more. The chain links TRBV12-5 to TRBJ1-1; 8 bases match TRBD1. This CDR3 is built from 14 residues. The V and J ends lost 6 bases and 2 bases, in that order; junction bases with no gene match: 5. Germline CDR1 LGHNT, CDR2 FRNRAP. The CDR3 loop reads CASGDRGGNTEAFF. The CDR3 coding sequence is TGTGCTAGTGGCGACAGGGGAGGAAACACTGAAGCTTTCTTT.

As to this clonotype: A much larger clone is a single base away; this may be a read error. This CDR3 is CASSSRDREETKYF. The CDR3 DNA is TGTGCCAGCAGCTCCCGGGACAGGGAAGAGACCAAGTACTTC. V usage is TRBV11-3 and J usage is TRBJ2-5; 9 bases map to TRBD1. The CDR3 has 14 amino acids. The germline V gene encodes CDR1 SGHNT and CDR2 YENEEA.